This T cell receptor (beta chain) was documented in a study of cytomegalovirus exposure and HLA in healthy donors (TCRdb year 2017). Regarding the complete study: In an earlier analysis of some 550 of the donors, about 260 Gb of sequence data and some 120 million unique TCR beta sequences from some 170 million T cells were reported. Genome-wide SNP genotypes for about three fifths of the roughly 700 donors were used in a later genetic analysis, which treated that subset as a discovery cohort. To decide whether each TCR beta V gene segment behaved as functional or pseudogenic, an earlier analysis of some 570 of the donors relied on high-throughput TCR beta sequencing. A separate validation cohort of roughly 130 different subjects was used in addition to the approximately 610-subject first cohort. In the later analysis, no new phenotypic data were used to find candidate immune exposures; instead, reliance was placed on TCR beta sequences and their occurrence across donors. An early release covering some 640 HLA-typed donors comprised roughly 300 gigabases of sequencing data and 65 million to 100 million unique TCR sequences. The number of donors typed differed by locus, with 629-630 for A, B, C, DRB1 and DQB1, approximately 500 for DQA1, over 600 for DPA1, and under 490 for DPB1. Every discovery cohort repertoire had been produced on one sequencing platform. The genetic ancestry cluster associated with self-reported Caucasian donors included about four fifths of the approximately 400 genotyped donors. Because of strong linkage in the cohort, roughly five DR-DQ haplotypes were treated as single units for association and clustering. Using immunosequencing, the study profiled T cell repertoires from fewer than 850 subjects and related those repertoires to cytomegalovirus serostatus. The aim of the study was to test whether cataloging public T cell receptors could identify signatures of past pathogen exposure. To predict cytomegalovirus infection status, the study combined high-throughput TCR immunosequencing, statistical association of individual TCRs with disease status, and machine learning. Donor age, sex, ethnicity and CMV serostatus were collected together with the repertoire data. HLA typing included class I and class II loci at four-digit resolution. Across approximately 400 genotyped donors of the cohort, an average of approximately 240,000 unique TCR beta nucleotide sequences per donor were sequenced, and 15% to 20% of those sequences were non-productive. In a later analysis, previously published TCR beta repertoires from 670 or so donors were re-analyzed and high-resolution HLA genotyping was added so that TCR occurrence patterns could be studied. Results the study describes overall, beyond this receptor: The 87-base-pair reads could not distinguish some IMGT-functional V segments, including TRBV6-2 and TRBV6-3, so those segments were excluded. In the study, around 150 TCR beta chains were listed as associated with cytomegalovirus. In a later genetic analysis, fewer N-insertions in productive TCRs were reported among donors in an Asian-associated ancestry cluster than the roughly 700-donor mean. A cluster of highly shared sequence variants was judged likely to be a technical artifact of the sequencing pipeline. In this cohort, only TCR beta chains were sequenced, and detectable features were limited by the absence of alpha or paired-chain data. In an earlier analysis of fewer than 700 of the donors, most TCR beta V segments appeared in productive rearrangements about 87% or about 30% of the time, broadly matching IMGT annotations. A few of the identified cytomegalovirus-associated TCR beta chains were confirmed in vitro to be specific for cytomegalovirus antigens. The only immune exposure information available for the cohort was CMV serostatus. When HLA alleles, especially DR and DQ, strongly co-occurred, TCR associations were difficult to assign to individual alleles. Correlated functional status among segregating V segments might reflect linkage disequilibrium, but an unknown experimental factor could not be ruled out. In both the original and validation cohorts, the classifier was reported to diagnose cytomegalovirus status with high specificity and sensitivity. In a later analysis, most CMV-associated TCR beta chains were found to appear HLA-restricted, with HLA associations seemingly driven largely by CMV exposure. According to a later analysis, TCR association rates differed among HLA loci, with DRB1 alleles showing the most associated TCRs and HLA-C alleles showing the fewest. Sequencing depth was assumed to be roughly uniform across donors in the presence/absence analyses, though that assumption may not hold. Because counts were too low, 15 to 20 rarely observed V segments, including chromosome 9 orphons, were excluded from the earlier analysis of roughly 580 of the donors. Specific HLA alleles were associated with 15,000 to 20,000 TCR beta sequences at a false discovery rate of 0.05 in a later analysis. Most TCR sequences were observed very rarely across donors, whereas some public TCRs were present in many individuals. A further reported finding was that TCR beta sequences accurately predicted the HLA-A and HLA-B alleles for most subjects in the first cohort. An association between a missense DCLRE1C variant and V-gene and J-gene trimming of TCR beta chains was found in a later genetic analysis and replicated in an independent cohort. HLA typing was unavailable for some donors at each locus, so association tests used only the typed subset. Several of the top co-occurrence clusters appeared to be linked to parvovirus B19, influenza, CMV and Epstein-Barr virus, according to a later analysis. The authors suggested that the approach could potentially be generalized to other disease states and immunological phenotypes. A later analysis found that HLA-associated TCR beta chains were more clonally expanded and had lower generation probabilities than equally common non-associated chains.

Sequences PRHDT (CDR1) and FYEKMQ (CDR2) are obtained from the germline V gene (reference sequence). A distance of 7 bases separates the germline ends of V and J, which lose 1 base and 6 bases respectively. The CDR3, cysteine through phenylalanine, is 13 amino acids long. Only CDR3 DNA is held: 39 bases, read in frame from base 1. The cohort consisted of 600 or so healthy bone marrow donors. Cohort members were all nominally healthy when sampled, although unrecorded immune exposures were likely present. The donor tested CMV seropositive, placing the donor among the 250 to 350 seropositive members of the cohort. Each donor provided a peripheral blood sample, and peripheral blood mononuclear cells were used for TCR beta sequencing. Genomic DNA extraction from the blood cell samples was performed with the Qiagen DNeasy Blood Extraction Kit. Receptor libraries were prepared by the immunoSEQ multiplex PCR assay. A mixture of 60 forward primers for TCR Vbeta segments and 13 reverse primers for TCR Jbeta segments was used in the multiplex PCR. A multiplex PCR assay on genomic DNA amplified the CDR3 region of rearranged TCR beta genes. The Illumina HiSeq System was used to sequence the amplified TCR beta libraries as 87-base-pair reads. In the source study's methods: A later analysis tallied 80 million to 95 million unique TCR beta chains across the 610 or so repertoires, and around 12 million of those chains were shared by two or more donors. A nearest-neighbor algorithm error-corrected the raw reads and collapsed the reads into unique sequences, merging closely related sequences to remove PCR and sequencing errors. To assign V, D and J gene segments, CDR3 sequences were aligned to IMGT reference sequences. For a sequence to be retained, a match of at least six nucleotides was required to both a V gene segment and a J gene segment. A rearrangement counted as productive if the CDR3 had no stop codons and remained in frame with V and J, and every other rearrangement counted as non-productive. CDR3 was defined according to IMGT convention as the region running from the second conserved V-encoded cysteine to the conserved J-encoded phenylalanine. The earlier analysis of about 620 of the donors excluded sequences that lacked an unambiguous match to a single V gene segment. In an earlier analysis of a few hundred of the donors, V segments were called functional above 56.7% productive rearrangements and were called segregating when the between-donor standard deviation exceeded 5%. A statistical classification framework was built for diagnosing cytomegalovirus status from the catalog of TCR beta chain sequences. A later analysis assigned V and J genes by comparing TCR nucleotide sequences with IMGT/GENE-DB human TR gene sequences. In a later analysis, CDR3 sequences and most-parsimonious VDJ recombination scenarios were assigned using the TCRdist pipeline. In a later analysis, each TCR beta chain was defined by its CDR3 amino acid sequence together with its V-gene family, and reads without a unique V-gene family were excluded. In a later analysis, a few hundred highly shared, low-generation-probability nucleotide sequences were removed to address suspected cross-contamination and a sequencing artifact. For each public chain, a later analysis derived a clonal expansion index from normalized ranks of inferred template counts within each repertoire. A later analysis computed generation probabilities with a VDJ recombination model fitted to out-of-frame rearrangements, and checked the results against IGoR. In a later analysis, TCR-TCR, TCR-HLA and TCR-CMV co-occurrence was scored with hypergeometric tests, and a repertoire-size bias correction was applied to TCR pairs. A later analysis estimated false discovery rates by permuting HLA or CMV assignments 20 times. In a later analysis, co-occurring TCRs were grouped using DBSCAN, with TCRdist sequence similarity added in when clustering inside HLA-allele-positive subsets. Repertoires with fewer than 30,000 or more than 120,000 public chains, plus five repertoires with anomalous nucleotide sharing, were excluded from co-occurrence clustering. The clones in this table, taken by TCRdb from immuneACCESS, are in-frame only. Not every clone is retained; where verified, under half of the shortfall comes from an unresolved V gene, and the cause of the rest is unknown. V and J calls and clone size are copied from that table; D and trimming were computed from the DNA. The sample includes about 140,000 clones, with about four fifths observed a single time. The ten largest account for about 3.4% of the sample.

This clone was recorded only once. Its antigen is unknown. Per-nucleotide qualities are absent, and no much larger clonotype sits a single base away. The material sequenced was PBMCs. The sequence came from a man younger than 35 in good health and CMV-seropositive. The sequence is built from TRBV13 and TRBJ2-1; the D gene assignment is ambiguous. The nucleotide sequence reads as follows: TGTGCCAGCAGCTTAGAGGCTAGCAATGAGCAGTTCTTC. This is translated as CASSLEASNEQFF.